This T cell receptor (beta chain) was sequenced in a study of Graves' ophthalmopathy and Graves' hyperthyroidism. Study as a whole: Blood was drawn at initial diagnosis, before any treatment.

This clonotype was found many times. The antigen is undetermined. Pregnancy or lactation, uncontrolled infections and other autoimmune diseases were grounds for excluding patients. Diagnosis relied on clinical symptoms, serum thyroxine, TRAb, thyroid ultrasound and orbital computed tomography. Study-wide points: Most thyroid-expanded clonotypes exceeding 0.001 frequency were also found in blood.

Amplification targeted the TCR beta CDR3 regions, with RNA transcripts as the source material. An opening RT-PCR round employed HTBI primers and preceded a second-round multiplex PCR. TCRdb called the multiplex PCR reads again in MiXCR, with one record for every CDR3 protein. Among around 400,000 distinct CDR3 sequences listed, around 19% were seen once. CDR3 length: 16 amino acids. CDR1 is LGHDT, CDR2 YNNKEL, per germline (reference sequence). Trimming cost V 2 bases and J 2 bases; bases outside gene matches: 5. The genes are TRBV3-1 and TRBJ1-5, with 8 nucleotides matching TRBD1. The material sequenced was peripheral blood. The receptor was derived from a woman aged 18-29 years with Graves' ophthalmopathy. CDR3 in DNA: TGTGCCAGCAGCCAATCTTCAGGGGGCGGCAATCAGCCCCAGCATTTT. Protein: CASSQSSGGGNQPQHF.